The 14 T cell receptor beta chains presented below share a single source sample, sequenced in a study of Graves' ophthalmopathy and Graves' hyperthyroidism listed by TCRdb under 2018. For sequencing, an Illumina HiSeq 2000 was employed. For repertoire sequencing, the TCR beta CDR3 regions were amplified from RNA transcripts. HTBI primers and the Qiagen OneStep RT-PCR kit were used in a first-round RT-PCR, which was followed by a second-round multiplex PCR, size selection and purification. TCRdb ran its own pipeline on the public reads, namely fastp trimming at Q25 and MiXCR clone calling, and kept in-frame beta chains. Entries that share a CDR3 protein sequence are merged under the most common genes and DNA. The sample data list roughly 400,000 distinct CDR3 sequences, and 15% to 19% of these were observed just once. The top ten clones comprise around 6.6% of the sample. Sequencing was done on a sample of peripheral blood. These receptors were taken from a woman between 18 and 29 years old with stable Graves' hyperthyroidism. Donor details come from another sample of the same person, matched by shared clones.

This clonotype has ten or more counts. The CDR3, as DNA: TGTGCCAGCAGCCCCCGTCAGAACTATGGCTACACCTTC. Translated, it gives CASSPRQNYGYTF. The chain combines TRBV12-3 or TRBV12-4 with TRBJ1-2; D is ambiguous. Trimming pared 6 bases from V and 2 bases from J, leaving 10 bases between. The CDR3 covers 13 residues.

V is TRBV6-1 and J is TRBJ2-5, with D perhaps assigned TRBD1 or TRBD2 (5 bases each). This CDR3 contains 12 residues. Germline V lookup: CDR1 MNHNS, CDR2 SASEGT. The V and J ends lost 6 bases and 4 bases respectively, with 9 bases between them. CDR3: CASSAGRETQYF. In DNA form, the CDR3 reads TGTGCCAGCAGCGCAGGGAGAGAGACCCAGTACTTC.

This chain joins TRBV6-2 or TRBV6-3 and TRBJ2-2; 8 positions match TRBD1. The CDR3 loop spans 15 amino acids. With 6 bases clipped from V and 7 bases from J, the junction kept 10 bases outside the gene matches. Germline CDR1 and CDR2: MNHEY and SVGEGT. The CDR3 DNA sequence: TGTGCCAGCAGCCTGGACAGGGTTTTCGGCGGGGAGCTGTTTTTT. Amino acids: CASSLDRVFGGELFF.

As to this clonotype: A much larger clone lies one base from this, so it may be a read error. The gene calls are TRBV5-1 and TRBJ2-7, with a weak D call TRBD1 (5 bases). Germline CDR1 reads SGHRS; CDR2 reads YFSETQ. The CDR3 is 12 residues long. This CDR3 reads CASSHAGNEQCF. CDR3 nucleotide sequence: TGCGCCAGCAGCCATGCAGGGAACGAGCAGTGCTTC.

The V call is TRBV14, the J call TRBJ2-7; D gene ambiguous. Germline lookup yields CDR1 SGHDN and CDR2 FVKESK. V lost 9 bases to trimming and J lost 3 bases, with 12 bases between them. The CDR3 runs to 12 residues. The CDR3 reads CASSRAFYEQYF. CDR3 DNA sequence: TGTGCCAGTTCCAGAGCTTTCTACGAGCAGTACTTC.

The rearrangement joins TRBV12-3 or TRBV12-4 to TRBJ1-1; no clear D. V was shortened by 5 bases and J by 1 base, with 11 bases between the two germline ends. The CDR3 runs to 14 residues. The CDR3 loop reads CASSSAAQNTEAFF. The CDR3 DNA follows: TGTGCCAGCAGTAGCGCCGCACAGAACACTGAAGCTTTCTTT.

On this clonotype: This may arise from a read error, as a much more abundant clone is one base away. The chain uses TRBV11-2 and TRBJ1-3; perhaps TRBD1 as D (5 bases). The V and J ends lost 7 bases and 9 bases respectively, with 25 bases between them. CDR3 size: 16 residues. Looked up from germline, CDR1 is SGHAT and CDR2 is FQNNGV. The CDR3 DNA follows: TGTGCCAGCAACCCCACAGGTCGTCCGGCCCGTGGCACCATATATTTT. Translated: CASNPTGRPARGTIYF.

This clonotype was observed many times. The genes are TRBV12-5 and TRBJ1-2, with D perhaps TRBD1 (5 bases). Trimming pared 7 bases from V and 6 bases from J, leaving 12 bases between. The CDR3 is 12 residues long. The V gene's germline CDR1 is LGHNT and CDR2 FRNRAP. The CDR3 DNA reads TGTGCTAGTGCCGACGGGGGTGATGGCTACACCTTC. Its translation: CASADGGDGYTF.

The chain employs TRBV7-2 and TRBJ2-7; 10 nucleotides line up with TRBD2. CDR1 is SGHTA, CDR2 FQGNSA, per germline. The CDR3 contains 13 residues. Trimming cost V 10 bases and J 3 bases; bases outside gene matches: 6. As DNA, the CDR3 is TGTGCCACCGGGAGCGGGGGGGGCTACGAGCAGTACTTC. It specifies CATGSGGGYEQYF.

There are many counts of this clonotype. The CDR3 sequence: CASSLQPRQETQYF. DNA of the CDR3: TGTGCCAGCAGCCTACAACCCCGACAAGAGACCCAGTACTTC. The chain combines TRBV14 with TRBJ2-5, with unresolved D. CDR3 length: 14 residues. The germline CDR1 and CDR2 sequences are SGHDN and FVKESK. Trimming left V 4 bases short and J 2 bases short, with 11 bases between. The full variable domain, with the rest looked up from reference TRBV14 and TRBJ2-5, is EAGVTQFPSHSVIEKGQTVTLRCDPISGHDNLYWYRRVMGKEIKFLLHFVKESKQDESGMPNNRFLAERTGGTYSTLKVQPAELEDSGVYFCASSLQPRQETQYFGPGTRLLVL.

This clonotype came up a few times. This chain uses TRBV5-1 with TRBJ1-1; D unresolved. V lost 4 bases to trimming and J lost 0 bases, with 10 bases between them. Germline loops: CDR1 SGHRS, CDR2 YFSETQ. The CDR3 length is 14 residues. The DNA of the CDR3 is TGCGCCAGCAGCCCGAGTTCAGTGAACACTGAAGCTTTCTTT. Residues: CASSPSSVNTEAFF.

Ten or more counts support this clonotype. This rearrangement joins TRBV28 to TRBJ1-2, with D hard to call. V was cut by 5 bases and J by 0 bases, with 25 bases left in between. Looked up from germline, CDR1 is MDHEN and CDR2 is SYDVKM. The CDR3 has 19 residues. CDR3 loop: CASSPPVWRGSTSNYGYTF. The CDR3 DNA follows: TGTGCCAGCAGTCCTCCCGTGTGGCGAGGCAGCACCTCTAACTATGGCTACACCTTC.

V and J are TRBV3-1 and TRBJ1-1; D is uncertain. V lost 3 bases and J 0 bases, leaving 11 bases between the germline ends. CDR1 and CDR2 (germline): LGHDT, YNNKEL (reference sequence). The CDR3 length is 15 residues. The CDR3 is CASSQELAMNTEAFF. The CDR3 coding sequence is TGTGCCAGCAGCCAGGAGCTCGCTATGAACACTGAAGCTTTCTTT.

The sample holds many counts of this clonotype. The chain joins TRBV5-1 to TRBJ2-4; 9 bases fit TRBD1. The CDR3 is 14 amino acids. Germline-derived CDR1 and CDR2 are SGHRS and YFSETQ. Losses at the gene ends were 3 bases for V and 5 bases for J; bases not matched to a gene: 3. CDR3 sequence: CASSWDRAQNIQYF. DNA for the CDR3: TGCGCCAGCAGCTGGGACAGGGCGCAAAACATTCAGTACTTC.